This T cell receptor beta chain was recovered during a study of early stage breast cancer tumors. Blood replicates held 0.5 ug DNA, tumor or normal breast approximately 1.5 ug, two each. Using immunoSEQ multiplex PCR, the repertoire was profiled, and TCRdb retains in-frame clones only, with some absent. The sample holds around 60,000 clones, around three quarters seen once. This clone has more than one count but fewer than ten. The antigen is not known. Study conclusions and caveats: Comparing each tissue with blood distinguished tumor from normal in 14 of 16 patients. Commonly generated sequences made up most enriched TCRB sequences shared between patients.

There are 13 residues in the CDR3. Per the germline V gene, CDR1 is WNHNN and CDR2 is SYGVQD (reference sequence). Trimming left V 3 bases short and J 1 base short, with 3 bases between. This chain links TRBV10-1 with TRBJ2-2; no clear D. This receptor was taken from a person under 45 with breast cancer. The specimen sequenced was blood. The CDR3 loop is CASSDQNTGELFF. CDR3 coding DNA: TGCGCCAGCAGTGATCAGAACACCGGGGAGCTGTTTTTT.